A single T cell receptor (beta chain) is shown here with its context. This clone was recorded a few times. The antigen this receptor binds is unknown. No quality values exist for individual bases; no much larger clone is one base distant. The immunoSEQ Assay, a bias-controlled multiplex PCR, was used to amplify TCRbeta CDR3 regions from genomic DNA. On the study's bioinformatics: The number of nucleated cells in each sample was estimated from the amplification of reference gene primers within the assay. Sequence reads were collapsed and filtered to measure the absolute abundance of every unique TCRbeta CDR3 rearrangement. Productive Simpson clonality was computed per sample as the square root of Simpson's diversity index over productive rearrangements. TCRdb took over this immuneACCESS table, retaining in-frame rearrangements with V and J assigned. Such tables are incomplete; in checked studies, under half of the missing clones stem from an unresolved V gene, and the remainder is unexplained. Clonal size and the V and J genes are those of that table, whereas D and trimming came from the DNA. This sample gives 60,000 or so clones in total; 81% of them show up just once. The ten largest clones capture around 14% of the sample.

This specimen comes from a study of blood T cell repertoires in COVID-19 (dated by TCRdb to 2020 to 2022). Some background on the complete study: Collaborator samples came from the United States, Italy and Spain and covered acute and convalescent phases of COVID-19. The material from the prospective study consisted of cDNA or gDNA derived from T cells, B-cell-depleted T cells, or PBMCs. The dataset comprised deeply sampled blood TCRbeta repertoires from subjects exposed to, actively infected with, or recovered from COVID-19. A freely available public database, intended as a resource for researchers studying the immune response to SARS-CoV-2, is where the repertoires were released. The samples were drawn from the first 160 participants of the ongoing ImmuneRACE study and from 1,254 subjects provided by 6 global collaborators. A de-identified subject ID, COVID-19 status, age in years and sex were almost always included in the sample metadata. Where available, HLA class I and class II types were taken from metadata supplied by the sample provider and were not determined by assay-based typing.

The study at large found these results: Clinical and demographic metadata were provided uncurated, with the amount varying by source and participant.

The CDR3 numbers 14 residues from cysteine through phenylalanine. The kept DNA is CDR3 alone, 42 bases in frame from the first base. Sequences SGHRS (CDR1) and YFSETQ (CDR2) are obtained from the germline V gene. V is reduced by 0 bases and J by 2 bases, leaving a spacing of 7 bases between them. The collaborating institutions used their own protocols to collect whole blood in K2EDTA tubes. For TCRbeta analysis, collaborators shipped samples in one of three forms: frozen whole blood, isolated PBMCs, or DNA extracted from either of those sample types. The rearranged segments are TRBV5-1 and TRBJ2-3, with no reliable assignment of the D segment. Material for sequencing was peripheral blood. The receptor's source is an elderly man with acute or convalescent COVID-19. The nucleotides read TGCGCCAGCAGCTTGGTACTTTTCACAGATACGCAGTATTTT. The resulting protein is CASSLVLFTDTQYF.